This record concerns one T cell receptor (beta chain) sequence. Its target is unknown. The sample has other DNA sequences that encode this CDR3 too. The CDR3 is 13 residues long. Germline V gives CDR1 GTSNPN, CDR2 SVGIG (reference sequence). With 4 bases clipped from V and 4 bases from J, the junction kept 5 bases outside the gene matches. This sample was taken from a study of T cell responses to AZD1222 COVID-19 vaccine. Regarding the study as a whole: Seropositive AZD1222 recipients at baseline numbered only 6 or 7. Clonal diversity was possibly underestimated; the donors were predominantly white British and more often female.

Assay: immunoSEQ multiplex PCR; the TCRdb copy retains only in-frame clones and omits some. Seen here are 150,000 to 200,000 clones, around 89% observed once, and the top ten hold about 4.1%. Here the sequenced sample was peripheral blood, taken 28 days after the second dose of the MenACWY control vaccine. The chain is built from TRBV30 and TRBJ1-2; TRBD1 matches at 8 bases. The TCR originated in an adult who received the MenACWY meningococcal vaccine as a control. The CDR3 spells CAWTPGQGYGYTF. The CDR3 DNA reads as TGTGCCTGGACCCCCGGACAGGGCTATGGCTACACCTTC.